This T cell receptor (beta chain) came from a study of cytomegalovirus exposure and HLA in healthy donors. General observations from the study: The study designated about 160 TCR beta chains cytomegalovirus-associated. Most TCRs appeared rarely, but some public TCRs recurred in many donors.

J gave up 3 bases and V 3 bases, and 12 bases lay outside the gene matches. CDR3 length: 17 amino acids. Germline V lookup: CDR1 SGDLS, CDR2 YYNGEE. As for this clone: What it binds is unknown.

Repertoires were generated with immunoSEQ multiplex PCR, while TCRdb's copy carries only in-frame clones and drops some. The sample lists about 280,000 clones; roughly 88% were seen once. The donors were members of the validation cohort, which comprised 120 subjects and was separate from the first cohort of 600 to 850 subjects. This chain uses TRBV9 with TRBJ2-1; 7 bases agree with TRBD2. This TCR was recovered from a woman younger than 35 in good health and CMV-seronegative. The sample was PBMCs. The CDR3 DNA is TGTGCCAGCAGCGCCGTTTCCGGGACTACTCGCTACAATGAGCAGTTCTTC. Its translation is CASSAVSGTTRYNEQFF.